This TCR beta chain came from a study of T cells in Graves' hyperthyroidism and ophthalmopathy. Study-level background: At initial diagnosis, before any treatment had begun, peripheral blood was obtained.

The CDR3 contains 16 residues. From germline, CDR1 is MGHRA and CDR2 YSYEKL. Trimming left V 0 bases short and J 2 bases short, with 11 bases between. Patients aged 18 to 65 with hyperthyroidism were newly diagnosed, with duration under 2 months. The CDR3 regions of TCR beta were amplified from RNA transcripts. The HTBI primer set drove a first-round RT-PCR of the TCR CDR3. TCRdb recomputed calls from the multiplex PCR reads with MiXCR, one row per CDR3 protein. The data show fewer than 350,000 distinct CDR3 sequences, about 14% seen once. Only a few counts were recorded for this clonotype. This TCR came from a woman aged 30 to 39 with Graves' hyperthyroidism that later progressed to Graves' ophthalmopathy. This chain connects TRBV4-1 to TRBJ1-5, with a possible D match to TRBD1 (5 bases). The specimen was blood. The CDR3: CASSQDKRGRNQPQHF. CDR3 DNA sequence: TGCGCCAGCAGCCAAGATAAAAGGGGTCGCAATCAGCCCCAGCATTTT.